The 14 T cell receptor beta chains reported below all come from one sample, sequenced in a study of T cell repertoires in cytomegalovirus infection. MiXCR, applied by TCRdb to the reads, yields one record per CDR3 protein. This table holds 250,000 to 400,000 distinct CDR3 sequences, more than 20% found once. Their cognate antigens are unknown. The material sequenced was cultured PBMCs, taken from culture after CMV antigen stimulation. These TCRs come from a human donor in good health (CMV status not recorded). Some clones in this sample may be carry-over from other donors' samples.

The rearrangement uses TRBV6-2 or TRBV6-3 and TRBJ2-5, with a possible D match to TRBD2 (6 bases). This CDR3 spans 14 amino acids. The germline V and J ends were trimmed by 6 bases and 5 bases, with 16 bases remaining between them. Germline lookup yields CDR1 MNHEY and CDR2 SVGEGT. The CDR3 is CASRVAEWVETQYF. DNA for the CDR3: TGTGCCAGCAGGGTAGCGGAGTGGGTGGAGACCCAGTACTTC.

A few counts support this clonotype. CDR3 amino acids: CASSPWLSGGESGYTF. CDR3 sequence (DNA): TGTGCCAGCAGCCCCTGGCTTTCAGGGGGTGAAAGTGGCTACACCTTC. The chain uses TRBV12-3 or TRBV12-4 and TRBJ1-2; 7 nucleotides align to TRBD1. The CDR3 runs 16 residues. With V trimmed by 6 bases and J by 7 bases, 17 bases remained unmatched.

CDR3 in amino acids: CASSLGHLYNSPLHF. In DNA form, the CDR3 reads TGTGCCAGCAGCTTGGGTCATCTATATAATTCACCCCTCCACTTT. The chain has TRBV5-5 and TRBJ1-6, with no clear D. The CDR3 loop spans 15 amino acids. Trimming stripped 0 bases from V and 4 bases from J, with 8 bases between. CDR1 is SGHKS, CDR2 YYEKEE, per germline (reference sequence).

In this sample, this clonotype turned up a few times. This chain connects TRBV10-3 to TRBJ1-5, with D hard to call. The CDR3 contains 13 residues. V was shortened by 7 bases and J by 5 bases, with 12 bases between the two germline ends. Germline loops: CDR1 ENHRY, CDR2 SYGVKD. CDR3 loop: CAINSLIDQPQHF. The DNA of the CDR3 is TGTGCCATCAACTCCCTTATAGATCAGCCCCAGCATTTT.

This clonotype has just a few counts. The rearrangement joins TRBV7-8 to TRBJ1-4; D not resolved. This CDR3 spans 15 amino acids. Germline CDR1 reads SGHVS; CDR2 reads FQNEAQ. V was clipped by 2 bases and J by 5 bases, with 12 bases between them. This CDR3 is CASSLQPVTNEKLFF. The CDR3 DNA follows: TGTGCCAGCAGCTTACAGCCAGTGACGAATGAAAAACTGTTTTTT.

This clonotype showed up many times. The rearrangement links TRBV10-2 to TRBJ2-6; D not certain. Trimming shortened V by 3 bases and J by 0 bases, and 9 bases separated the two germline ends. The CDR3 spans 16 residues. Germline V gene sequence: CDR1 WSHSY, CDR2 SAAADI. The CDR3 reads CASSDGLGSGANVLTF. CDR3 in DNA: TGCGCCAGCAGTGACGGTTTGGGCTCTGGGGCCAACGTCCTGACTTTC.

The chain recombines TRBV3-1 with TRBJ2-3; 12 nucleotides agree with TRBD2. Germline V CDR1 and CDR2: LGHDT, YNNKEL (reference sequence). The CDR3 has 17 residues. The junction had 6 bases not matched to a gene; V was cut back by 0 bases and J by 5 bases. In DNA form, the CDR3 reads TGTGCCAGCAGCCAAGAAAGGAGACTAGCGGGAGAAGATACGCAGTATTTT. Its translation is CASSQERRLAGEDTQYF.

This clonotype was observed a few times. The chain carries TRBV4-2 and TRBJ2-7; the match to TRBD2 covers 12 bases. The length of the CDR3 is 17 residues. V was pared by 0 bases and J by 1 base, with 4 bases of the junction left unmatched. Germline CDR1 LGHNA, CDR2 YNFKEQ. CDR3 loop: CASSQEDLAGGSYEQYF. In nucleotides, the CDR3 is TGTGCCAGCAGCCAAGAAGACCTAGCGGGAGGGTCCTACGAGCAGTACTTC.

This clonotype has a handful of counts. The V call is TRBV11-2, the J call TRBJ2-1, with 9 bases aligning to TRBD2. The CDR3 has 18 residues. Germline V lookup: CDR1 SGHAT, CDR2 FQNNGV. V was pared by 5 bases and J by 4 bases, with 15 bases of the junction left unmatched. CDR3 amino acids: CASSGGGYKREDYNEQFF. The DNA for the CDR3 is TGTGCCAGCAGCGGAGGAGGGTACAAGCGGGAGGATTACAATGAGCAGTTCTTC.

The chain carries TRBV7-2 and TRBJ2-4; weak D call: TRBD2 (5 bases). This CDR3 comprises 14 residues. Per the germline V gene, CDR1 is SGHTA and CDR2 is FQGNSA. The V and J ends lost 4 bases and 8 bases respectively, with 15 bases between them. CDR3 sequence reads: CASSSPGSSDIQYF. Written as DNA, the CDR3 is TGTGCCAGCAGCTCCCCGGGGTCTTCGGACATTCAGTACTTC.

The genes are TRBV27 and TRBJ2-3, with 14 bases that match TRBD2. J gave up 3 bases and V 5 bases, and 7 bases lay outside the gene matches. The CDR3 extends over 17 amino acids. Germline V gene lookup returns CDR1 MNHEY and CDR2 SMNVEV (reference sequence). Here the CDR3 DNA reads TGTGCCAGCAGTCGCACGGGACTAGCGGGAGCAACAGATACGCAGTATTTT. Residues: CASSRTGLAGATDTQYF.

This clonotype was picked up many times. The chain employs TRBV7-2 and TRBJ1-6; TRBD1 matches at 8 bases. Germline V gene lookup returns CDR1 SGHTA and CDR2 FQGNSA. J gave up 7 bases and V 4 bases, and 9 bases lay outside the gene matches. This CDR3 spans 16 amino acids. CDR3 DNA sequence: TGTGCCAGCAGCTACCAGACAGGGGCCGGGAATTCACCCCTCCACTTT. Translating gives CASSYQTGAGNSPLHF.

In this sample, this clonotype turned up many times. The V gene is TRBV7-6, the J gene TRBJ1-1, with a possible D match to TRBD1 (5 bases). Trimming removed 7 bases from V and 4 bases from J, with 22 bases in between. The germline CDR1 and CDR2 sequences are SGHVS and FNYEAQ. The CDR3 contains 16 residues. The CDR3 region has the DNA TGTGCCAGCATCGTAGGGCCCGGGGGAGAGGCCACTGAAGCTTTCTTT. Protein: CASIVGPGGEATEAFF.

The chain uses TRBV10-3 and TRBJ2-2; D is possibly TRBD1 (6 bases). The V end lost 2 bases, the J end lost 5 bases, and 9 bases lay between the germline ends. This CDR3 has 14 amino acids. The germline V gene has CDR1 ENHRY and CDR2 SYGVKD. The DNA for the CDR3 is TGTGCCATCAGTGAGACACAGGGAACCGGGGAGCTGTTTTTT. The encoded protein is CAISETQGTGELFF.